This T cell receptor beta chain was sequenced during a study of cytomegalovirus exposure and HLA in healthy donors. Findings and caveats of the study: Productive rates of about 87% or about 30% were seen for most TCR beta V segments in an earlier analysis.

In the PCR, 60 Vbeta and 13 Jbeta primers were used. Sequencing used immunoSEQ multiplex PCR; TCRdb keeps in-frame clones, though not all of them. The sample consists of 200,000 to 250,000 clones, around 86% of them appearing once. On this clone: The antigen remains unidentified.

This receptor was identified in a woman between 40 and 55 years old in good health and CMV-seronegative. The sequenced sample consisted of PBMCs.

CDR3 protein: CASSHSTGGYGYTF. For the CDR3, the DNA is TGCGCCAGCAGCCATTCGACAGGGGGCTATGGCTACACCTTC. The rearrangement joins TRBV4-1 to TRBJ1-2, with 9 bases lining up with TRBD1. CDR1 MGHRA and CDR2 YSYEKL come from the germline V gene. Unmatched junction bases numbered 3, after V lost 3 bases and J lost 4 bases. The CDR3 has 14 residues.